The 22 T cell receptor beta chains below were found in one sample sequenced in a study of blood T cells in healthy people across ages (dated by TCRdb to the mid-2010s). The library was built by means of 5' RACE. The data were produced on an Illumina HiSeq 2500. The second PCR ran for roughly 7 to 11 cycles and used a J-beta primer mix along with a sample-barcoded 5' primer. The public reads were run again by TCRdb, first through fastp at Q25 and then through MiXCR, and only productive beta chains were kept. Every entry covers one CDR3 protein and lists the most common genes and DNA from its rows. The sample table holds fewer than 800,000 distinct CDR3 sequences, of which about a third were seen once. Together, the top ten hold just over 15% of the sample. Specimen: blood. The receptors derive from a woman over 75 in good health. Donor details come from another sample of the same person, matched by shared clones.

This clonotype was observed many times. The genes are TRBV20-1 and TRBJ2-5; 7 nucleotides agree with TRBD2. This CDR3 is 14 amino acids long. CDR1 is DFQATT and CDR2 is SNEGSKA in the germline V gene (reference sequence). Trimming cost V 1 base and J 3 bases; bases outside gene matches: 5. The CDR3 DNA reads as TGCAGTGCTAGAGGTGCCGGACTAGAAGAGACCCAGTACTTC. This sequence encodes CSARGAGLEETQYF.

Ten or more counts support this clonotype. CDR3 nucleotides: TGTGCCAGCAGCTTAGCGCGGGGGGGGGTTTACAATGAGCAGTTCTTC. It is translated as CASSLARGGVYNEQFF. The V call is TRBV7-2, the J call TRBJ2-1; 9 bases agree with TRBD2. Germline CDR1 and CDR2: SGHTA and FQGNSA. Losses at the gene ends were 0 bases for V and 4 bases for J; bases not matched to a gene: 4. CDR3 length: 16 residues.

The chain uses TRBV14 and TRBJ2-3; the D gene is possibly TRBD2 (7 bases). The germline gives CDR1 SGHDN, CDR2 FVKESK. Trimming shortened V by 0 bases and J by 2 bases, and 12 bases separated the two germline ends. The CDR3 spans 16 residues. CDR3: CASSQDLGGATDTQYF. CDR3 coding DNA: TGTGCCAGCAGCCAAGATTTAGGGGGGGCCACAGATACGCAGTATTTT. Filled out from reference TRBV14 and TRBJ2-3, the complete variable domain reads EAGVTQFPSHSVIEKGQTVTLRCDPISGHDNLYWYRRVMGKEIKFLLHFVKESKQDESGMPNNRFLAERTGGTYSTLKVQPAELEDSGVYFCASSQDLGGATDTQYFGPGTRLTVL.

This clonotype was observed many times. J is TRBJ2-1 and V is TRBV15; no reliable D call. The germline CDR1 and CDR2 sequences are LNHNV and YYDKDF (reference sequence). V was shortened by 0 bases and J by 4 bases, with 16 bases between the two germline ends. This CDR3 is built from 17 residues. The CDR3 sequence: CATSRDGVVSSYNEQFF. The CDR3, as DNA: TGTGCCACCAGCAGAGATGGGGTGGTTAGCTCGTACAATGAGCAGTTCTTC.

Only a few counts were recorded for this clonotype. The V call is TRBV29-1, the J call TRBJ2-2; possibly TRBD2 for D (5 bases). Trimming took off 4 bases at V and 1 base at J, with 16 bases between the two ends. This CDR3 comprises 16 residues. The V gene's germline CDR1 is SQVTM and CDR2 ANQGSEA. This CDR3 is CSVGPGLPVNTGELFF. Written as DNA, the CDR3 is TGCAGCGTTGGCCCCGGACTCCCAGTGAACACCGGGGAGCTGTTTTTT.

This clonotype was counted only a few times. The chain couples TRBV3-1 to TRBJ2-2; a weak D match, TRBD2 (5 bases). The CDR3 is made up of 14 amino acids. Trimming took off 8 bases at V and 3 bases at J, with 13 bases between the two ends. Germline-derived CDR1 and CDR2 are LGHDT and YNNKEL (reference sequence). The CDR3 sequence is CASRQLGDTGELFF. The CDR3 DNA follows: TGTGCCAGCCGGCAACTAGGCGACACCGGGGAGCTGTTTTTT.

This clonotype has a count of ten or more. This chain joins TRBV7-8 and TRBJ2-7; D call uncertain. Germline V gene data show CDR1 as SGHVS and CDR2 as FQNEAQ. V was clipped by 2 bases and J by 3 bases, with 5 bases between them. This CDR3 comprises 12 residues. The DNA of the CDR3 is TGTGCCAGCAGCTTAACCCACTACGAGCAGTACTTC. Its translation: CASSLTHYEQYF. Looking up the rest from reference TRBV7-8 and TRBJ2-7 gives the full variable domain: GAGVSQSPRYKVAKRGQDVALRCDPISGHVSLFWYQQALGQGPEFLTYFQNEAQLDKSGLPSDRFFAERPEGSVSTLKIQRTQQEDSAVYLCASSLTHYEQYFGPGTRLTVT.

With regard to this clonotype: This clone may be a read error of a much larger clone one base away. The chain joins TRBV15 to TRBJ2-5; maybe TRBD1 (6 bases). Germline CDR1 reads LNHNV; CDR2 reads YYDKDF (reference sequence). Trimming removed 4 bases from V and 1 base from J, with 13 bases in between. CDR3 length: 15 residues. The CDR3 sequence: CATSTDRSPQETQYF. CDR3 DNA: TGTGCCACCAGCACCGACAGGAGTCCCCAAGAGACCCAGTACTTC.

This clonotype was seen at least ten times. The genes are TRBV4-3 and TRBJ1-2; D possibly corresponds to TRBD1 (6 bases). Germline V CDR1 and CDR2: LGHNA, YSLEER. Trimming left V 0 bases short and J 2 bases short, with 10 bases between. The CDR3 spans 15 residues. The CDR3 nucleotides are TGCGCCAGCAGCCAAGATGGGGGCAAGAACTATGGCTACACCTTC. Its translation: CASSQDGGKNYGYTF.

This clonotype was detected many times. This chain uses TRBV20-1 with TRBJ2-3, with 12 bases aligning to TRBD2. With 6 bases clipped from V and 6 bases from J, the junction kept 7 bases outside the gene matches. This CDR3 comprises 14 residues. Germline assignment: CDR1 DFQATT and CDR2 SNEGSKA (reference sequence). CDR3: CSAETSGGLDTQYF. The CDR3 nucleotides are TGCAGTGCCGAGACTAGCGGGGGACTTGATACGCAGTATTTT.

The chain recombines TRBV20-1 with TRBJ2-7; 7 nucleotides align to TRBD1. Germline CDR1 reads DFQATT; CDR2 reads SNEGSKA (reference sequence). The ends lost 3 bases at V and 5 bases at J; junction bases unmatched: 7. This CDR3 comprises 13 residues. The CDR3, as DNA: TGCAGTGCTAGGGGTTCGCAGGGGGACGAGCAGTACTTC. It specifies CSARGSQGDEQYF.

A note on this clonotype: It may be a read error: a sequence one base away is much more abundant. This chain joins TRBV6-6 and TRBJ2-5, with D maybe TRBD1 (5 bases). The CDR3 length is 15 residues. With 0 bases removed from V and 11 bases from J, the gap between germline ends came to 19 bases. CDR1 is MNHNY and CDR2 is SVGAGI in the germline V gene (reference sequence). The CDR3 nucleotides read TGTGCCAGCAGTTACTCGAATCAGGGATTCAATGAGCAGTACTTC. Translating it yields CASSYSNQGFNEQYF.

Concerning this clonotype: Given a much more abundant clone one base away, this may be a read error. This chain joins TRBV5-5 and TRBJ2-1; possible D gene TRBD1, 5 bases. CDR1 SGHKS and CDR2 YYEKEE come from the germline V gene (reference sequence). Deletions cut 4 bases from V and 2 bases from J, with 13 bases between. This CDR3 spans 15 amino acids. This CDR3 reads CASSRAGNPYNEQFF. In DNA form, the CDR3 reads TGTGCCAGCAGCCGGGCAGGGAACCCCTACAATGAGCAGTTCTTC.

Many counts were recorded for this clonotype. The V and J genes are TRBV7-3 and TRBJ2-1; tentatively, D is TRBD1 or TRBD2 (6 bases each). Germline lookup yields CDR1 SGHTA and CDR2 FQGTGA. The CDR3 sequence is 16 residues long. The germline V and J ends were trimmed by 1 base and 6 bases, with 16 bases remaining between them. This CDR3 reads CASSLRGGTRVNEQFF. The CDR3 DNA reads as TGTGCCAGCAGCTTAAGAGGGGGGACTCGAGTCAATGAGCAGTTCTTC.

About this clonotype: This clone may be a read error of a much larger clone one base away. The V and J genes are TRBV5-5 and TRBJ1-4; D is possibly TRBD1 (6 bases). This CDR3 has 15 residues. Germline V gene lookup returns CDR1 SGHKS and CDR2 YYEKEE (reference sequence). In DNA, the CDR3 is TGTGCCAGCAGCTTGCGGCACAGGGCAGGCGGAAAACGGTTTTTT. Translated, it gives CASSLRHRAGGKRFF.

Comments on this clonotype: A junction end diverges from the germline sequence, so it may reflect a read error. The chain links TRBV5-1 to TRBJ1-1; D remains ambiguous. This CDR3 has 13 amino acids. Per the germline V gene, CDR1 is SGHRS and CDR2 is YFSETQ. In DNA form, the CDR3 reads TGCGCCGGCAGCTGGTCGGAGAACACTGAAGCTTTCTTT. This encodes CAGSWSENTEAFF.

CDR3 coding DNA: TGTGCCACAAGACAGGGCCGCTACGAGCAGTACTTC. This codes for CATRQGRYEQYF. This chain joins TRBV6-5 and TRBJ2-5; 7 bases align to TRBD1. The J call is doubtful: the DNA matches TRBJ2-7 better. In germline, CDR1 is MNHEY, CDR2 SVGAGI. The CDR3 is made up of 12 amino acids.

V is TRBV12-3 or TRBV12-4 and J is TRBJ2-1; D unresolved. The DNA end lines up better with TRBJ2-7; the J call may be wrong. The length of the CDR3 is 12 residues. The CDR3 DNA sequence: TGTGCCAGCAGCGTGCCACCAGATGAGCAGTACTTC. This translates into CASSVPPDEQYF.

The V call is TRBV29-1, the J call TRBJ2-4; 7 positions agree with TRBD1. Trimming took 7 bases from V and 9 from J; bases not matched to a gene: 9. Germline V gene lookup returns CDR1 SQVTM and CDR2 ANQGSEA. This CDR3 contains 12 residues. CDR3 nucleotides: TGCAGCGGAACAGGGGTTCAGGGCATTCAGTACTTC. Translating gives CSGTGVQGIQYF.

This chain joins TRBV18 and TRBJ2-3; D unresolved. The V and J ends lost 2 bases and 0 bases respectively, with 9 bases between them. The CDR3 is 15 amino acids. Germline V gene sequence: CDR1 KGHSH, CDR2 LQKENI. CDR3 bases: TGTGCCAGCTCACCAGGAGAACCTAGCACAGATACGCAGTATTTT. It translates to CASSPGEPSTDTQYF.

The genes are TRBV20-1 and TRBJ1-5, with TRBD1 as a possible D gene (5 bases). This CDR3 is 14 amino acids long. Trimming removed 6 bases from V and 7 bases from J, with 19 bases in between. Germline CDR1 is DFQATT and CDR2 is SNEGSKA (reference sequence). CDR3 region: CSALRGGAGQPQHF. The CDR3 DNA is TGCAGTGCCCTACGAGGCGGGGCTGGACAGCCCCAGCATTTT.

This clonotype was observed many times. The chain employs TRBV6-2 or TRBV6-3 and TRBJ2-1; 10 nucleotides line up with TRBD2. The junction had 5 bases not matched to a gene; V was cut back by 5 bases and J by 4 bases. Germline-derived CDR1 and CDR2 are MNHEY and SVGEGT. The CDR3 runs to 15 residues. This chain's CDR3 is CASSNKRGGYNEQFF. The CDR3, as DNA: TGTGCCAGCAGTAATAAGCGGGGGGGGTACAATGAGCAGTTCTTC.